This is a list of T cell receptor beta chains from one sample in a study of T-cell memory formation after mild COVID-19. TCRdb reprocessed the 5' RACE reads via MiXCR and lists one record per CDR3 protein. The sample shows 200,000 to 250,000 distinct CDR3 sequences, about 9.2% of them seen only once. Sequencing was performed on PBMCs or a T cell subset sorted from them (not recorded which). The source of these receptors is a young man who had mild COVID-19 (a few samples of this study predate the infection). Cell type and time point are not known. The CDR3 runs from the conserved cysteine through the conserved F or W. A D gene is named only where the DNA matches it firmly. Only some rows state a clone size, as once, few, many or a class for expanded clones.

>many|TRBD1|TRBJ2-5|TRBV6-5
TGTGCCAGCAGTTATCAACAGGGGAGAGAGACCCAGTACTTC
CASSYQQGRETQYF
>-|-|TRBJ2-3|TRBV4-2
TGTGCCACCTCCGACCCGACGGGGGCCTGGGGAGATACGCAGTATTTT
CATSDPTGAWGDTQYF
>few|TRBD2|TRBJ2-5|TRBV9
TGTGCCAGCAGCGTCGAGGCTAGCGGGGAGACCCAGTACTTC
CASSVEASGETQYF
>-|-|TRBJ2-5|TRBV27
TGTGCCAGCTCGCGGGCAGAAAAAGAGACCCAGTACTTC
CASSRAEKETQYF
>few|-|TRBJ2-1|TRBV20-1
TGCAGTGCTCCTACCCGGGGCGGGGTGGGCTACAATGAGCAGTTCTTC
CSAPTRGGVGYNEQFF
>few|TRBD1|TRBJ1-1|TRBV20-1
TGCAGTGTCCCGACAGGGAGGTCAAGGGACACTGAAGCTTTCTTT
CSVPTGRSRDTEAFF
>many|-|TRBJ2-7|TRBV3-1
TGTGCCAGCAGCCCTTCCTATAGCTCCTACGAGCAGTACTTC
CASSPSYSSYEQYF
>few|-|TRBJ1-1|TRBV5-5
TGTGCCAGCAGCTTGTTCGGATTTAACACTGAAGCTTTCTTT
CASSLFGFNTEAFF
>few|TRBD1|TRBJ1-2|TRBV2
TGTGCCAGCAGTGGACAGGGCTTCGGTGGCTACACCTTC
CASSGQGFGGYTF
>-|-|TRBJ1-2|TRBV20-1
TGCAGTGCTAGAGATCCGGGGAAGGACGGCTACACCTTC
CSARDPGKDGYTF
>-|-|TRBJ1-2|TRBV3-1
TGTGCCAGCAGCCCTACAGGTGACCATGGCTACACCTTC
CASSPTGDHGYTF
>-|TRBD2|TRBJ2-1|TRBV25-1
TGTGCCAGTGAGACTAGCGGGGGCTACAATGAGCAGTTCTTC
CASETSGGYNEQFF
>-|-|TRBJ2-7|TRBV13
TGTGCCAGCAGCTTGCGGGACAGCCTTGTGAGTCCCTACGAGCAGTACTTC
CASSLRDSLVSPYEQYF